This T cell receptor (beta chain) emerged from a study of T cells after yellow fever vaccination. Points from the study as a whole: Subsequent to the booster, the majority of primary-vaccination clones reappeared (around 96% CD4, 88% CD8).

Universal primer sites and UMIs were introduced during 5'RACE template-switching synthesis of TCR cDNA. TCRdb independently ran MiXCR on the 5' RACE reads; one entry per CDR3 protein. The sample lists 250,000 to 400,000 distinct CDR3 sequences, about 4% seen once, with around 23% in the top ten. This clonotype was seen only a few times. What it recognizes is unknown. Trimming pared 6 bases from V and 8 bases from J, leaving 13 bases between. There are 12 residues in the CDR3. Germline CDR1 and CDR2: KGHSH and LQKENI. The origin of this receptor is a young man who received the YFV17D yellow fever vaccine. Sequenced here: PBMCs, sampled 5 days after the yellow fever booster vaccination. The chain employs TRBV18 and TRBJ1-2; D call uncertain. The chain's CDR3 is CASSAGIAGYTF. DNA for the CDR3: TGTGCCAGCTCGGCGGGCATAGCCGGCTACACCTTC.